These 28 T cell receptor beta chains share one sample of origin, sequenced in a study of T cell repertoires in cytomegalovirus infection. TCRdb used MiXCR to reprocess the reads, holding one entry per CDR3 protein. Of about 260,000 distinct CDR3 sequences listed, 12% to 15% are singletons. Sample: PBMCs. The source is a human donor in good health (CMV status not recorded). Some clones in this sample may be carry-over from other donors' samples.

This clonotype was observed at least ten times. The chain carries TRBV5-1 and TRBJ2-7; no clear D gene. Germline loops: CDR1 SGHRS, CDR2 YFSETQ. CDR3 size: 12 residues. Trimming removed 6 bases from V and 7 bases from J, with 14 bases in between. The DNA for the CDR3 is TGCGCCAGCACTTGGGGAAACGGGGAGCAGTACTTC. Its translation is CASTWGNGEQYF.

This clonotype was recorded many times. CDR3 nucleotides: TGTGCCAGCAGTTTGGAAGGCCCCGGGAATTCACCCCTCCACTTT. Amino acids: CASSLEGPGNSPLHF. The V gene is TRBV12-3 or TRBV12-4, the J gene TRBJ1-6; D remains unclear. Trimming removed 3 bases at V and 7 bases at J, with 13 bases between. The CDR3 totals 15 residues.

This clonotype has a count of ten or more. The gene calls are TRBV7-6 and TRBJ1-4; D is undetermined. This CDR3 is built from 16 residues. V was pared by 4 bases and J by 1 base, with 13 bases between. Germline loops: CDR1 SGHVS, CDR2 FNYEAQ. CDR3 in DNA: TGTGCCAGCAGCTCGGCAGGCGGCCTAACTAATGAAAAACTGTTTTTT. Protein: CASSSAGGLTNEKLFF. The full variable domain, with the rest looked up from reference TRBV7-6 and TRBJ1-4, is GAGVSQSPRYKVTKRGQDVALRCDPISGHVSLYWYRQALGQGPEFLTYFNYEAQQDKSGLPNDRFSAERPEGSISTLTIQRTEQRDSAMYRCASSSAGGLTNEKLFFGSGTQLSVL.

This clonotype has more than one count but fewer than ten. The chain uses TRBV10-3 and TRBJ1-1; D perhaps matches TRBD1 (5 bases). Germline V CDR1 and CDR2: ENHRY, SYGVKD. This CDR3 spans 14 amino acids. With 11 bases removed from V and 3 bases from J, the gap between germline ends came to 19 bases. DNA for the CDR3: TGTGCCGTAACTCAGGGTTGGGGTGACACTGAAGCTTTCTTT. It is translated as CAVTQGWGDTEAFF.

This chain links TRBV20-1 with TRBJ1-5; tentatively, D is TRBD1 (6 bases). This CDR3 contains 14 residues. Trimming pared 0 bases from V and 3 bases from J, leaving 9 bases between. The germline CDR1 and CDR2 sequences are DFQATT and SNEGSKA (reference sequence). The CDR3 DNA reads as TGCAGTGCTAGAGAACAGGGACACAATCAGCCCCAGCATTTT. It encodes CSAREQGHNQPQHF.

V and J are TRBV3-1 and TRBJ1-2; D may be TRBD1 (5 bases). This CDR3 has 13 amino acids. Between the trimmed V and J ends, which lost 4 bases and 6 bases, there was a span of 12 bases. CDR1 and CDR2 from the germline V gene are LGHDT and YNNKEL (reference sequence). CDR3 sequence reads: CASSRLGEDGYTF. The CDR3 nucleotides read TGTGCCAGCAGCCGGCTAGGGGAGGATGGCTACACCTTC.

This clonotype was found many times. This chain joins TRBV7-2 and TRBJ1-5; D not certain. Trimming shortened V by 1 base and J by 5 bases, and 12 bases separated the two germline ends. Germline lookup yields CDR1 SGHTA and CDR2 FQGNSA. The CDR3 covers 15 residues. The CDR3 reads CASSLGGSIDQPQHF. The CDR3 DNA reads TGTGCCAGCAGCTTAGGGGGTTCCATTGATCAGCCCCAGCATTTT.

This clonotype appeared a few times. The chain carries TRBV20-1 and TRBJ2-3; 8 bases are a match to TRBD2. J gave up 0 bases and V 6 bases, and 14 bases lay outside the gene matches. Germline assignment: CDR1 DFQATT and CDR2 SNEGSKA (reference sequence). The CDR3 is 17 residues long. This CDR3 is CSAASIFSGRSTDTQYF. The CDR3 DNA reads TGCAGTGCCGCCTCGATCTTCAGCGGGAGAAGCACAGATACGCAGTATTTT.

The CDR3: CASSPRSLSANTGELFF. The CDR3 bases are TGTGCCAGCTCACCAAGGTCCCTTAGCGCGAACACCGGGGAGCTGTTTTTT. This chain connects TRBV18 to TRBJ2-2, with D maybe TRBD2 (5 bases). Trimming left V 2 bases short and J 0 bases short, with 13 bases between. The CDR3 sequence is 17 residues long. The germline V gene encodes CDR1 KGHSH and CDR2 LQKENI.

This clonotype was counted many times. The CDR3 DNA reads as TGTGCCAGCAGCTCGGGACAGGGATTGACAGATACGCAGTATTTT. Translating gives CASSSGQGLTDTQYF. The genes are TRBV7-2 and TRBJ2-3; 9 nucleotides line up with TRBD1. The CDR3 is 15 residues long. The germline gives CDR1 SGHTA, CDR2 FQGNSA. After removal of 4 bases from V and 3 bases from J, the junction contained 5 bases not matched to a gene.

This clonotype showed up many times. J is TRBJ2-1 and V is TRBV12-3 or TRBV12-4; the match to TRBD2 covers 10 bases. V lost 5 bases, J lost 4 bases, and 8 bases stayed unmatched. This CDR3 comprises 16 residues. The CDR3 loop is CASSHLTSGLYNEQFF. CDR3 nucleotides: TGTGCCAGCAGTCATCTGACTAGCGGGCTTTACAATGAGCAGTTCTTC.

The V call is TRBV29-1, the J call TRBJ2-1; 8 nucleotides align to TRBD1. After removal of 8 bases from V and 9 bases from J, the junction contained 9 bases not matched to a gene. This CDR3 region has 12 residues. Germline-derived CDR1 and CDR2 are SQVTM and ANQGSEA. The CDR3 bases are TGCAGCTTAGGACAGGGCCAAACTGAGCAGTTCTTC. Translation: CSLGQGQTEQFF.

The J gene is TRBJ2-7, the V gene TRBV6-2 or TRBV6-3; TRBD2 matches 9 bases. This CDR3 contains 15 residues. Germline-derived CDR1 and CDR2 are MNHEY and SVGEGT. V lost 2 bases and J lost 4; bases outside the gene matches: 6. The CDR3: CASSYLAGSGYEQYF. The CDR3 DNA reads TGTGCCAGCAGTTACCTAGCGGGATCGGGGTACGAGCAGTACTTC.

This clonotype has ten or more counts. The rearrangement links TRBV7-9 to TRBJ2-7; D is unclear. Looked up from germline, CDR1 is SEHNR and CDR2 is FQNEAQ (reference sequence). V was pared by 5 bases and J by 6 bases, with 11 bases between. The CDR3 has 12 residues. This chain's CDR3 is CASSPSNAEQYF. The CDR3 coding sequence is TGTGCCAGCAGCCCCTCCAATGCCGAGCAGTACTTC.

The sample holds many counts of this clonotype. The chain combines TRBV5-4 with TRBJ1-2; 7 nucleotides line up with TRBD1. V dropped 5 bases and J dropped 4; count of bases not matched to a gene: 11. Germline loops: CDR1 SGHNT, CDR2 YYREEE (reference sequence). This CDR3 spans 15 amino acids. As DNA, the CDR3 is TGTGCCAGCAGAACCCAAACCGCAGGGGGCTATGGCTACACCTTC. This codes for CASRTQTAGGYGYTF.

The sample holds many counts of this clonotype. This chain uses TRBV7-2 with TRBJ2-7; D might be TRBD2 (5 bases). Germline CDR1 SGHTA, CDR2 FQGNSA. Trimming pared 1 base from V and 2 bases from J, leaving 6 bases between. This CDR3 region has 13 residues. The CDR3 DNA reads TGTGCCAGCAGCTTAGAGGGAGCCTACGAGCAGTACTTC. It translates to CASSLEGAYEQYF.

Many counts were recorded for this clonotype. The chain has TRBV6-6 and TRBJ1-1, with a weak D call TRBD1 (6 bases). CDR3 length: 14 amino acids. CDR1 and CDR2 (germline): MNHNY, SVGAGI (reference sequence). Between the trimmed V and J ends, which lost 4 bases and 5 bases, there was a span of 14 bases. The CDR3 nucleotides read TGTGCCAGCAGTTTTAGAAAGGGGGGAACTGAAGCTTTCTTT. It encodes CASSFRKGGTEAFF.

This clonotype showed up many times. CDR3 sequence: CSARDREYEKLFF. Written as DNA, the CDR3 is TGCAGTGCTAGAGACAGGGAGTATGAAAAACTGTTTTTT. V usage is TRBV20-1 and J usage is TRBJ1-4, with a possible D match to TRBD1 (5 bases). CDR3 size: 13 residues. V was clipped by 0 bases and J by 6 bases, with 8 bases between them. Germline-derived CDR1 and CDR2 are DFQATT and SNEGSKA (reference sequence).

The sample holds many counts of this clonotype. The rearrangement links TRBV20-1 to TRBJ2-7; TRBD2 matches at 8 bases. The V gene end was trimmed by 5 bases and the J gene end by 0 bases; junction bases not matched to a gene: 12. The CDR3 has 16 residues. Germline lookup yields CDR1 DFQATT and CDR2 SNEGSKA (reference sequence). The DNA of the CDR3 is TGCAGTGCTGGGAATAGCGGGACTAGGAGCTCCTACGAGCAGTACTTC. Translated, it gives CSAGNSGTRSSYEQYF.

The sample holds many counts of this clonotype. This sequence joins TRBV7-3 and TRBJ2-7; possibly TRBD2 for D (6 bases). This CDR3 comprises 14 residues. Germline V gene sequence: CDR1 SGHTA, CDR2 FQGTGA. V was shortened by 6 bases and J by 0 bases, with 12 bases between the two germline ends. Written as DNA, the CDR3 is TGTGCCAGCAGGCGAAATAGCGGCTCCTACGAGCAGTACTTC. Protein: CASRRNSGSYEQYF.

CDR3: CASGGPGTPNTEAFF. CDR3 DNA: TGTGCCAGCGGGGGGCCCGGGACACCTAACACTGAAGCTTTCTTT. The chain carries TRBV6-6 and TRBJ1-1; possibly TRBD1 for D (6 bases). The CDR3 totals 15 residues. V was cut by 8 bases and J by 2 bases, with 18 bases left in between. Germline values: CDR1 MNHNY, CDR2 SVGAGI (reference sequence).

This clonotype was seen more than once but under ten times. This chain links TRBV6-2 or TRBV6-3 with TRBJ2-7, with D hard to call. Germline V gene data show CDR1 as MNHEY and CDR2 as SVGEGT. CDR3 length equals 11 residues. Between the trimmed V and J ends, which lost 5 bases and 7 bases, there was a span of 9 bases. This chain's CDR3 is CASSLIEEQYF. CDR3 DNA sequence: TGTGCCAGCAGTCTCATCGAGGAGCAGTACTTC.

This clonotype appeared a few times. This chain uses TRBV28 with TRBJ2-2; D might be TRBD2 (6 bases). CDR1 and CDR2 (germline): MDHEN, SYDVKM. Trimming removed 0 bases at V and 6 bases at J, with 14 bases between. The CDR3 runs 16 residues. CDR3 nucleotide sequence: TGTGCCAGCAGTTTATGGGCCCCCACTAGCTCCGGGGAGCTGTTTTTT. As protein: CASSLWAPTSSGELFF.

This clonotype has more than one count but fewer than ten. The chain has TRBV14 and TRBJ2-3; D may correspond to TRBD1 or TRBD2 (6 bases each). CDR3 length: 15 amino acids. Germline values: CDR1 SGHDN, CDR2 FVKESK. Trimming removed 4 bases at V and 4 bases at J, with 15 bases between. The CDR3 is CASSPTGWGADTQYF. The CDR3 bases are TGTGCCAGCAGCCCCACAGGGTGGGGGGCAGATACGCAGTATTTT.

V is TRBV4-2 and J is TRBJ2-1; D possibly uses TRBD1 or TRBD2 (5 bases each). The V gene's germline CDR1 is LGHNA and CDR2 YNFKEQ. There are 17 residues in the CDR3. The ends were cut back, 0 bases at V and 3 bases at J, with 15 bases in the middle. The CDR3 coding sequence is TGTGCCAGCAGCCAAGATCCCGGGGCTAGCAACTACAATGAGCAGTTCTTC. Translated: CASSQDPGASNYNEQFF.

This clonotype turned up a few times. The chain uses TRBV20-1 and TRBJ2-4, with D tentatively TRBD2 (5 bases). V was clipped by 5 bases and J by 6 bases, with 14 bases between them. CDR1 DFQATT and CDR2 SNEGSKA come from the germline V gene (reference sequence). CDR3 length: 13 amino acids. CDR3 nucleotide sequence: TGCAGTGCTCCACTTCGGGGTGGAAACATTCAGTACTTC. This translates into CSAPLRGGNIQYF.

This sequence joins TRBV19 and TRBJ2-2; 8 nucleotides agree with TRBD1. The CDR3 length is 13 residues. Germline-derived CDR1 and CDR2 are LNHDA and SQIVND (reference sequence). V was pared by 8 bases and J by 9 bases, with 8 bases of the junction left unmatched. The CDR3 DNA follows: TGTGCCAGTCGGACAGGGCAGGCCAGGGAGCTGTTTTTT. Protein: CASRTGQARELFF.

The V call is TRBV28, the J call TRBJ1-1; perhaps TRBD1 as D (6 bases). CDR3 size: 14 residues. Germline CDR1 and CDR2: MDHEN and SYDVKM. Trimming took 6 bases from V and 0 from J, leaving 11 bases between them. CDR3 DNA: TGTGCCAGCAGCCGACAGGCCCTGAACACTGAAGCTTTCTTT. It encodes CASSRQALNTEAFF.